Included here is one T cell receptor beta chain sequence, with context. Its specificity is not known. V was shortened by 0 bases and J by 5 bases, with 10 bases between the two germline ends. Germline-derived CDR1 and CDR2 are SEHNR and FQNEAQ (reference sequence). The CDR3 extends over 14 amino acids. The data are from a study of PD-1 blockade in classical Hodgkin lymphoma. General observations from the study: Whereas CD4+ TCR diversity had risen significantly by C4D1, CD8+ TCR diversity had not. Healthy donors were reported to have higher baseline TCR diversity than newly diagnosed patients.

The table came from immunoSEQ multiplex PCR; TCRdb's copy has only in-frame clones and leaves some out. The profile shows about 33,000 clones, 72% of them singletons. Time point defined: cycle 4 day 1 (C4D1), after less than seven weeks of nivolumab. The patients all showed relapse after autologous stem cell transplantation, while their brentuximab vedotin exposure varied. The sample here was peripheral blood mononuclear cells (PBMCs), taken before the fourth cycle of nivolumab. This TCR was sampled from a human donor with classical Hodgkin lymphoma. This chain joins TRBV7-9 and TRBJ2-5; tentatively, D is TRBD1 (5 bases). The chain's CDR3 is CASSLATEEETQYF. CDR3 nucleotide sequence: TGTGCCAGCAGCTTAGCGACAGAGGAGGAGACCCAGTACTTC.